This T cell receptor (beta chain) was captured in a study of T cell changes during pregnancy in multiple sclerosis. Assay used: immunoSEQ multiplex PCR; TCRdb lists only in-frame clones, some missing. The data show approximately 100,000 clones, roughly 92% seen once. This clone showed up just once. This CDR3 region has 18 residues. CDR1 SGHNT and CDR2 YYREEE come from the germline V gene (reference sequence). With 4 bases clipped from V and 0 bases from J, the junction kept 9 bases outside the gene matches. The specimen was peripheral blood, collected after pregnancy. This receptor was obtained from a female donor with multiple sclerosis, enrolled in a pregnancy study. V and J are TRBV5-4 and TRBJ2-7; 14 bases fit TRBD2. The CDR3 bases are TGTGCCAGCAGCCTAAGGACTAGCGGGGGGACCTTCTCCTACGAGCAGTACTTC. Translating it yields CASSLRTSGGTFSYEQYF.